The rows below give T cell receptor beta chains drawn from one sample of a study of blood T cell repertoires in COVID-19. Measured with immunoSEQ multiplex PCR; TCRdb has only the in-frame clones, and not every one. Of roughly 170,000 clones in the sample, about nine tenths were seen once. Source material: peripheral blood. All receptors come from a man between 65 and 80 years old with active or convalescent COVID-19. Each CDR3 is given with its conserved first and last residue. Fields, in order: D gene, V gene, J gene, clone size, CDR3 protein, CDR3 DNA. D genes are given only for firm matches. Rows give clone size only sometimes, using once, few, many, or a class for an expanded clone.

>NA|TRBV5-1|TRBJ1-1|NA
CASSLGLENTEAFF
TGCGCCAGCAGCTTGGGTTTAGAGAACACTGAAGCTTTCTTT
>NA|TRBV6-5|TRBJ1-1|few
CASSYSGGSGTEAFF
TGTGCCAGCAGTTACTCGGGGGGATCGGGGACTGAAGCTTTCTTT
>NA|TRBV6-5|TRBJ2-1|NA
CASRRDAGSYNEQFF
TGTGCCAGCAGGCGGGACGCAGGGTCCTACAATGAGCAGTTCTTC
>TRBD1|TRBV6-5|TRBJ2-7|once
CASRRTGVNEQYF
TGTGCCAGCAGGCGGACAGGGGTCAACGAGCAGTACTTC
>NA|TRBV5-1|TRBJ2-5|NA
CASSWGSGQTQYF
TGCGCCAGCAGCTGGGGCAGCGGGCAGACCCAGTACTTC
>TRBD1|TRBV25-1|TRBJ1-2|NA
CASSDPGTAYGYTF
TGTGCCAGCAGTGATCCCGGGACAGCCTATGGCTACACCTTC
>NA|TRBV28|TRBJ1-6|once
CASSAHLVSLHF
TGTGCCAGCAGTGCCCACCTAGTATCCCTCCACTTT
>NA|TRBV2|TRBJ2-5|NA
CASRASGAAGGETQYF
TGTGCCAGCAGGGCGTCTGGAGCCGCAGGGGGGGAGACCCAGTACTTC
>TRBD1|TRBV11-2|TRBJ1-4|NA
CASTPLLAGGPTNEKLFF
TGTGCCAGCACCCCCCTCCTCGCAGGGGGGCCAACTAATGAAAAACTGTTTTTT
>NA|TRBV5-4|TRBJ1-1|NA
CASSLSDRRNTEAFF
TGTGCCAGCAGCTTGTCAGACAGGAGGAACACTGAAGCTTTCTTT
>TRBD1|TRBV5-1|TRBJ2-1|few
CASSYRDRGGNEQFF
TGCGCCAGCAGCTACCGGGACAGGGGTGGCAATGAGCAGTTCTTC
>TRBD1|TRBV5-8|TRBJ2-7|once
CASTKGQGRYYEQYF
TGTGCCAGCACCAAAGGACAGGGCCGATACTACGAGCAGTACTTC
>NA|TRBV19|TRBJ1-2|NA
CASSRSGQTRNYGYTF
TGTGCCAGTAGTCGTTCCGGACAGACTCGCAACTATGGCTACACCTTC
>NA|TRBV6-2/TRBV6-3|TRBJ1-2|NA
CASSPDPRINYGYTF
TGTGCCAGCAGTCCGGATCCCAGGATCAACTATGGCTACACCTTC
>TRBD1|TRBV29-1|TRBJ2-7|NA
CSVVGTGVEQYF
TGCAGCGTTGTAGGGACAGGGGTCGAGCAGTACTTC
>TRBD2|TRBV5-1|TRBJ2-1|NA
CASSLGTSGGAGEQFF
TGCGCCAGCAGCCTGGGGACTAGCGGGGGGGCAGGTGAGCAGTTCTTC
>TRBD1|TRBV6-2/TRBV6-3|TRBJ2-5|NA
CASSDRGWAQYF
TGTGCCAGCAGTGACAGGGGGTGGGCCCAGTACTTC
>TRBD1|TRBV7-6|TRBJ1-3|few
CASSSTGPGRENTIYF
TGTGCCAGCAGTTCGACAGGGCCAGGAAGGGAAAACACCATATATTTT
>NA|TRBV5-4|TRBJ2-7|NA
CASSSRQGRNYEQYF
TGTGCCAGCAGCTCACGCCAGGGGCGAAACTACGAGCAGTACTTC
>TRBD1|TRBV9|TRBJ2-5|NA
CASSVSTGGFETQYF
TGTGCCAGCAGCGTATCTACAGGGGGTTTTGAGACCCAGTACTTC
>NA|TRBV10-1|TRBJ2-2|NA
CASRTATGELFF
TGCGCCAGCAGGACAGCCACCGGGGAGCTGTTTTTT
>NA|TRBV18|TRBJ2-7|few
CASSPSQSYEQYF
TGTGCCAGCTCACCGTCCCAGTCCTACGAGCAGTACTTC
>TRBD1|TRBV7-2|TRBJ1-5|NA
CASSFGTVYQPQHF
TGTGCCAGCAGCTTTGGGACAGTCTATCAGCCCCAGCATTTT
>NA|TRBV6-5|TRBJ1-3|NA
CASSLSKTGNTIYF
TGTGCCAGCAGTCTAAGCAAGACTGGAAACACCATATATTTT
>TRBD1|TRBV5-6|TRBJ1-2|NA
CASSLGRSFRDSSNYGYTF
TGTGCCAGCAGCTTGGGCAGGAGTTTTCGGGACAGCTCTAACTATGGCTACACCTTC
>NA|TRBV7-2|TRBJ2-3|once
CASSLVSGRPDTQYF
TGTGCCAGCAGCTTAGTTTCAGGGAGGCCAGATACGCAGTATTTT
>TRBD1|TRBV4-1|TRBJ2-7|NA
CASSQERDRVIDEQYF
TGCGCCAGCAGCCAAGAGAGGGACAGGGTGATCGACGAGCAGTACTTC
>NA|TRBV11-1|TRBJ1-2|few
CASSFDSRVPWNGYTF
TGTGCCAGCAGCTTCGATAGCAGGGTTCCGTGGAATGGCTACACCTTC
>NA|TRBV28|TRBJ1-5|NA
CASSLGSPGGNQPQHF
TGTGCCAGCAGTTTAGGGTCCCCCGGGGGAAATCAGCCCCAGCATTTT
>TRBD2|TRBV7-7|TRBJ2-4|NA
CASSLERLGGIAKNIQYF
TGTGCTAGCAGCTTAGAAAGGTTGGGGGGGATAGCCAAAAACATTCAGTACTTC
>NA|TRBV18|TRBJ1-4|NA
CASSGTMGQGEKLFF
TGTGCCAGCTCGGGAACCATGGGGCAGGGGGAAAAACTGTTTTTT
>NA|TRBV30|TRBJ2-1|NA
CAWSTSGLSSYNEQFF
TGTGCCTGGAGTACATCAGGGCTCAGCTCCTACAATGAGCAGTTCTTC
>TRBD2|TRBV29-1|TRBJ2-1|once
CSVRTSGSWAEQFF
TGCAGCGTACGGACTAGCGGGAGTTGGGCTGAGCAGTTCTTC
>NA|TRBV30|TRBJ2-5|NA
CAWTPGQETQYF
TGTGCCTGGACCCCGGGTCAAGAGACCCAGTACTTC
>NA|TRBV5-1|TRBJ2-2|NA
CASSLEGITGELFF
TGCGCCAGCAGCTTGGAGGGGATCACCGGGGAGCTGTTTTTT
>NA|TRBV6-6|TRBJ1-3|NA
CASRSGYSGNTIYF
TGTGCCAGCAGGTCGGGGTACTCTGGAAACACCATATATTTT
>TRBD1|TRBV27|TRBJ1-2|NA
CASSPTRQGWNGYTF
TGTGCCAGCAGTCCAACCCGACAGGGGTGGAATGGCTACACCTTC
>TRBD2|TRBV19|TRBJ2-7|NA
CASSPTSGGYEQYF
TGTGCCAGTAGTCCGACTAGCGGAGGCTACGAGCAGTACTTC
>TRBD1|TRBV10-3|TRBJ1-4|NA
CAARQGLNEKLFF
TGTGCCGCACGACAGGGCCTTAATGAAAAACTGTTTTTT
>NA|TRBV15|TRBJ2-2|NA
CATSRVRFAGELFF
TGTGCCACCAGCAGAGTGAGATTCGCCGGGGAGCTGTTTTTT
>NA|TRBV7-2|TRBJ1-3|NA
CASTKQGGGNTIYF
TGTGCCAGCACCAAACAGGGTGGTGGAAACACCATATATTTT
>TRBD1|TRBV5-6|TRBJ1-3|once
CASRDRGFGNTIYF
TGTGCCAGCCGGGACAGGGGGTTTGGAAACACCATATATTTT
>NA|TRBV27|TRBJ1-1|NA
CASTTVRGNTEAFF
TGTGCCAGCACCACCGTCCGGGGGAACACTGAAGCTTTCTTT
>NA|TRBV7-8|TRBJ2-3|few
CASSPPGLEISTDTQYF
TGTGCCAGCAGCCCCCCGGGGTTAGAGATTAGCACAGATACGCAGTATTTT
>NA|TRBV28|TRBJ2-7|NA
CASSPGIGSYEQYF
TGTGCCAGCAGCCCAGGGATAGGATCCTACGAGCAGTACTTC
>NA|TRBV29-1|TRBJ2-3|once
CSVGGQNTDTQYF
TGCAGCGTTGGTGGGCAGAACACAGATACGCAGTATTTT
>NA|TRBV5-1|TRBJ2-1|NA
CASGGGAGNEQFF
TGCGCCAGCGGAGGGGGGGCGGGCAATGAGCAGTTCTTC
>TRBD1|TRBV19|TRBJ2-1|NA
CASSIGQGVSYNEQFF
TGTGCCAGTAGTATAGGACAGGGGGTTTCCTACAATGAGCAGTTCTTC
>NA|TRBV30|TRBJ1-1|NA
CAWSRMGSMNTEAFF
TGTGCCTGGAGTCGCATGGGCAGTATGAACACTGAAGCTTTCTTT
>TRBD1|TRBV18|TRBJ2-7|NA
CASSLSTGTYEQYF
TGTGCCAGCTCCCTCTCGACAGGGACCTACGAGCAGTACTTC
>TRBD1|TRBV4-1|TRBJ1-5|NA
CASSQDLGQGSSPQHF
TGCGCCAGCAGCCAAGATCTCGGACAGGGGAGCTCGCCCCAGCATTTT
>NA|TRBV9|TRBJ2-7|NA
CASSARPGTYEQYF
TGTGCCAGCAGCGCCCGACCGGGGACCTACGAGCAGTACTTC
>TRBD2|TRBV14|TRBJ2-1|NA
CASSQVSGLSEQFF
TGTGCCAGCAGCCAAGTTAGCGGGTTAAGTGAGCAGTTCTTC
>NA|TRBV6-5|TRBJ1-5|NA
CASHSGNQPQHF
TGTGCCAGCCACAGTGGCAATCAGCCCCAGCATTTT
>NA|TRBV4-1|TRBJ1-1|NA
CASSQKNIGQNTEAFF
TGCGCCAGCAGCCAAAAGAATATTGGGCAGAACACTGAAGCTTTCTTT
>TRBD1|TRBV6-1|TRBJ2-5|NA
CASSEQRQGIKTQYF
TGTGCCAGCAGTGAACAGAGACAGGGGATCAAGACCCAGTACTTC
>TRBD2|TRBV5-1|TRBJ2-1|NA
CASSLEVTSGTRQFF
TGCGCCAGCAGCTTGGAGGTAACTAGCGGAACAAGACAGTTCTTC
>NA|TRBV6-2/TRBV6-3|TRBJ1-6|NA
CASSGLQAKDSPLHF
TGTGCCAGCAGTGGGTTACAGGCGAAGGATTCACCCCTCCACTTT
>TRBD2|TRBV28|TRBJ2-7|once
CASSPLGGRALLEQYF
TGTGCCAGCAGCCCCTTGGGCGGGAGGGCCCTCCTCGAGCAGTACTTC